A single sample gave rise to the 2 T cell receptor beta chains below, sequenced in a study of shared clonotypes between healthy human individuals. Assay used: immunoSEQ multiplex PCR; TCRdb lists only in-frame clones, some missing. The sample records around 1.1 million clones, approximately 80% being singletons. The sequencing sample was made of memory CD4+ T cells from PBMCs. Subset reported: CD45RA-negative fraction. These receptors were obtained from a young man in good health. Some clones in this sample may be carry-over from other donors' samples.

V gene TRBV7-9 combines with J gene TRBJ2-7; D gene unclear. In germline, CDR1 is SEHNR, CDR2 FQNEAQ (reference sequence). V was trimmed by 3 bases and J by 2 bases, leaving 11 bases between them. The CDR3 extends over 14 amino acids. The CDR3, as DNA: TGTGCCAGCAGCTTTTCCGGGTTCGCCTACGAGCAGTACTTC. This translates into CASSFSGFAYEQYF.

This clone is a singleton in its sample. V gene TRBV7-2 combines with J gene TRBJ1-1; 8 bases are shared with TRBD1. Germline-derived CDR1 and CDR2 are SGHTA and FQGNSA. CDR3 length equals 16 residues. V lost 5 bases to trimming and J lost 1 base; unmatched junction nucleotides: 9. CDR3 bases: TGTGCCAGCAGCCTCCACCGGACAGGGACGAACACTGAAGCTTTCTTT. Its translation is CASSLHRTGTNTEAFF.